This T cell receptor beta chain was retrieved from a study of shared clonotypes between healthy human individuals. TCRdb's copy holds only in-frame clones and misses some; the assay was immunoSEQ multiplex PCR. Among a few million clones, more than 85% were seen once, and the ten largest hold about 0.39%. The CDR3 has 13 amino acids. From germline, CDR1 is MDHEN and CDR2 SYDVKM. V was trimmed by 3 bases and J by 2 bases, leaving 8 bases between them. Details on this clone: Other DNA sequences in the same sample also yield this CDR3.

The sequence came from a man aged 18 to 29 in good health. Some clones in this sample may be carry-over from other donors' samples. V usage is TRBV28 and J usage is TRBJ2-7; D is possibly TRBD1 (6 bases). Sequenced sample: naive CD4+ T cells from PBMCs. Subset defined: CD45RA+ positively selected. The CDR3 DNA follows: TGTGCCAGCAGTTTGCAGGGGCCCTACGAGCAGTACTTC. This sequence encodes CASSLQGPYEQYF.